The sequence of this TCR beta chain was determined in a study of cytomegalovirus exposure and HLA in healthy donors. Study outcomes and limitations: Specificity of a few CMV-associated chains for CMV antigens was verified in vitro.

Germline loops: CDR1 SGHRS, CDR2 YFSETQ. The V and J ends lost 0 bases and 3 bases respectively, with 10 bases between them. This CDR3 is built from 15 residues. The PCR employed 60 Vbeta primers together with 13 Jbeta primers. Generated by immunoSEQ multiplex PCR, the TCRdb table keeps only in-frame clones and is missing some. The table records 130,000 to 150,000 clones, roughly 78% of them present only once. This clone was found a few times. Antigen unknown. This chain joins TRBV5-1 and TRBJ2-1, with a possible D match to TRBD2 (5 bases). The TCR was taken from a middle-aged man in good health and CMV-seropositive. Material: PBMCs. CDR3: CASSLGASSYNEQFF. Here the CDR3 DNA reads TGCGCCAGCAGCTTGGGGGCTAGCAGCTACAATGAGCAGTTCTTC.